This T cell receptor beta chain was captured by sequencing in a study of shared clonotypes between healthy human individuals. Overall study context: A couple of female and a few male donors aged 18 to 49 were enrolled. Findings and limits, study-wide: Around 5.4% of naive CD4 clonotypes were common to four donors.

Points on this clone: Its antigen is undetermined.

Naive CD8 isolation took CD45RO-negative cells positively selected for CCR7 and excluded terminally differentiated effector memory CD45RA+ cells. Among the donors, all were Caucasian adults who lived in Nashville, Tennessee. The assay was carried out at the deep level. Only in-frame clones appear in the TCRdb table, and some are missing; sequencing was by immunoSEQ multiplex PCR. The sample holds millions of clones, about 93% seen once. The specimen sequenced was naive CD8+ T cells from PBMCs. The clonotype originates from a man between 18 and 35 years old in good health. Some clones in this sample may be carry-over from other donors' samples.

The CDR3 nucleotides are TGCAGCGTTAGACAGGGGGCGTATGGCTACACCTTC. It yields the protein CSVRQGAYGYTF. V and J are TRBV29-1 and TRBJ1-2, with 10 bases aligning to TRBD1. The CDR3 length is 12 residues. With V trimmed by 5 bases and J by 5 bases, 2 bases remained unmatched. Germline assignment: CDR1 SQVTM and CDR2 ANQGSEA.